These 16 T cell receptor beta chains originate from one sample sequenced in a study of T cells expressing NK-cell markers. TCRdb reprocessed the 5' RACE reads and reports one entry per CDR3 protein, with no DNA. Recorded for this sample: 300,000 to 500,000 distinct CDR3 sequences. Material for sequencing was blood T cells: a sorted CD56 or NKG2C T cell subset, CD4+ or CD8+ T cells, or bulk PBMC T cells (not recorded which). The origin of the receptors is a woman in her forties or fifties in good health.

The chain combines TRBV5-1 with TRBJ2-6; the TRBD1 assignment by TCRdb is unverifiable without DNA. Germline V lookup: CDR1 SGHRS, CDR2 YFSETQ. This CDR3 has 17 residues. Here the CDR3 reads CASSGGAGPTGANVLTF.

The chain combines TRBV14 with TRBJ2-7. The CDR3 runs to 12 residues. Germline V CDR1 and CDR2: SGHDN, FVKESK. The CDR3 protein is CASSIGPHEQYF.

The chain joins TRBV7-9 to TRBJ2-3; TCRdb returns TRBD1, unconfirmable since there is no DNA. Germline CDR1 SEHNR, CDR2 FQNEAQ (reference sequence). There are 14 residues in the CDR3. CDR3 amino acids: CASSYAQGKDTQYF. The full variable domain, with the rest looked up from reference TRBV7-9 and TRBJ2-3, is DTGVSQNPRHKITKRGQNVTFRCDPISEHNRLYWYRQTLGQGPEFLTYFQNEAQLEKSRLLSDRFSAERPKGSFSTLEIQRTEQGDSAMYLCASSYAQGKDTQYFGPGTRLTVL.

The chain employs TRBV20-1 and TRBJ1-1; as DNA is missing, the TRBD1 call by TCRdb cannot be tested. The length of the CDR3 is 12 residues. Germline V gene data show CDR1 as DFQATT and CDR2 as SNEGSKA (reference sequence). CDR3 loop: CSATWGVAEAFF.

CDR3 sequence reads: CAISLEGSSYEQYF. The chain couples TRBV10-3 to TRBJ2-7. Germline V gene data show CDR1 as ENHRY and CDR2 as SYGVKD. This CDR3 has 14 residues.

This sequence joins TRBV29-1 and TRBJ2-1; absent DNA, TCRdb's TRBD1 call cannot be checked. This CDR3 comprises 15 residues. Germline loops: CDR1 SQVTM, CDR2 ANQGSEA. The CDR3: CSVAGQGSSYNEQFF.

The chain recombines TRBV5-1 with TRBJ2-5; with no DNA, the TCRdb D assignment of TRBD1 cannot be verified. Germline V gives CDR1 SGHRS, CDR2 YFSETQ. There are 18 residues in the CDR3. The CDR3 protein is CASSFGQGRGIRQETQYF.

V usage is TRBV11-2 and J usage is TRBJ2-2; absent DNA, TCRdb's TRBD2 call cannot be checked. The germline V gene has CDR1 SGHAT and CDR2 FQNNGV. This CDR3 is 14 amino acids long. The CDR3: CASRGRFNTGELFF.

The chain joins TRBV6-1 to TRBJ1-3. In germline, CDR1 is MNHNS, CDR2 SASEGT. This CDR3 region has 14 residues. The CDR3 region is CASTREESGNTIYF.

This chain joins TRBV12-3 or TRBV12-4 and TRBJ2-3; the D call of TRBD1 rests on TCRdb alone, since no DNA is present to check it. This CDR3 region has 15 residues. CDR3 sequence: CATSRGAAYTDTQYF.

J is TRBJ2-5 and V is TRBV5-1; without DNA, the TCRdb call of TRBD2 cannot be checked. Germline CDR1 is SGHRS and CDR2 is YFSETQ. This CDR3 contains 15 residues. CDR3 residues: CASSETSGRGETQYF.

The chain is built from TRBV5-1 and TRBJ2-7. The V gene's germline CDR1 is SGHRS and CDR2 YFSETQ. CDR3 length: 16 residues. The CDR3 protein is CASSLTFAGGFYEQYF.

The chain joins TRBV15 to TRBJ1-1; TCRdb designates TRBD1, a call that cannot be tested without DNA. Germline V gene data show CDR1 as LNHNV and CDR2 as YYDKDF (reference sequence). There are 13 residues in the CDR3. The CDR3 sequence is CATSSPGVTEAFF. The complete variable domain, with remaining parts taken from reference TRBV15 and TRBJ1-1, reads DAMVIQNPRYQVTQFGKPVTLSCSQTLNHNVMYWYQQKSSQAPKLLFHYYDKDFNNEADTPDNFQSRRPNTSFCFLDIRSPGLGDTAMYLCATSSPGVTEAFFGQGTRLTVV.

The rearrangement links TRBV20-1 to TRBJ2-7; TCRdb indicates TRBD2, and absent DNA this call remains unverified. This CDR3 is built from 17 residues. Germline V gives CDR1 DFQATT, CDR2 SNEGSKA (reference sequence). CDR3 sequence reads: CSAAGGASGRSSYEQYF.

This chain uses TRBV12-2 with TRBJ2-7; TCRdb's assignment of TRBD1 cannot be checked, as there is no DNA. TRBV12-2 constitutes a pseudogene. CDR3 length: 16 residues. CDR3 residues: CASRPAGTGKSYEQYF.

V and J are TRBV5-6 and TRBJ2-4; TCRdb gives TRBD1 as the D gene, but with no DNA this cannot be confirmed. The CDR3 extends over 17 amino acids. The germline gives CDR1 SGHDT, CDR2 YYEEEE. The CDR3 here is CASSLGLTAGGRSIQYF.